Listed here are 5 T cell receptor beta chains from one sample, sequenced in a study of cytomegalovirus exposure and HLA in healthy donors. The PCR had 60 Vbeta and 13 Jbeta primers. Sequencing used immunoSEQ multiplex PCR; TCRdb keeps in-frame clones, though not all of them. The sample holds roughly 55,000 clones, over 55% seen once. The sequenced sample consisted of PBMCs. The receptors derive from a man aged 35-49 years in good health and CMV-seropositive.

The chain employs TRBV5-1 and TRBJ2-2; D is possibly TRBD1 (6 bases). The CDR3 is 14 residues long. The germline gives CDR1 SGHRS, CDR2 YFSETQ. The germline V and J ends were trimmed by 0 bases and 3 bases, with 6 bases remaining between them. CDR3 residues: CASSLGTDTGELFF. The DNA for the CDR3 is TGCGCCAGCAGCTTGGGGACAGACACCGGGGAGCTGTTTTTT.

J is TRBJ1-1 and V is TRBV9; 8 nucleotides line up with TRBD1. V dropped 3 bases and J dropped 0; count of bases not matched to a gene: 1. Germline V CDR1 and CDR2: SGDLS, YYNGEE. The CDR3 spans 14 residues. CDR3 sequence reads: CASSAGQVNTEAFF. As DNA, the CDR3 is TGTGCCAGCAGCGCGGGACAGGTGAACACTGAAGCTTTCTTT. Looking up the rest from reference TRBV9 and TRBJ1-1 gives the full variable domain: DSGVTQTPKHLITATGQRVTLRCSPRSGDLSVYWYQQSLDQGLQFLIQYYNGEERAKGNILERFSAQQFPDLHSELNLSSLELGDSALYFCASSAGQVNTEAFFGQGTRLTVV.

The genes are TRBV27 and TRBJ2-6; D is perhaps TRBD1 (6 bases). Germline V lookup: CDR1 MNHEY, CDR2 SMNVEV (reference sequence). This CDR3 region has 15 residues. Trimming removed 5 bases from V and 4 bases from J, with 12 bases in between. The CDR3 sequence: CASSLQGSGANVLTF. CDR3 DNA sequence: TGTGCCAGCAGTCTACAGGGTTCAGGGGCCAACGTCCTGACTTTC.

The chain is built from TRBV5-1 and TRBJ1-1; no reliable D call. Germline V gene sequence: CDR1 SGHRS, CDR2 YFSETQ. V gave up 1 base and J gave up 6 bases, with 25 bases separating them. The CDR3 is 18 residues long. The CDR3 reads CASSLLGTTAPRGAEAFF. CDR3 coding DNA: TGCGCCAGCAGCTTGTTAGGCACCACAGCGCCCCGGGGAGCTGAAGCTTTCTTT.

DNA for the CDR3: TGTGCCAGCTCGCCCAATGACCCTCAGGGTACGCAGTATTTT. Translated, it gives CASSPNDPQGTQYF. V is TRBV18 and J is TRBJ2-3, with D tentatively TRBD1 (5 bases). This CDR3 has 14 amino acids. CDR1 and CDR2 from the germline V gene are KGHSH and LQKENI. Trimming stripped 6 bases from V and 8 bases from J, with 18 bases between.